This is a list of T cell receptor beta chains from one sample in a study of T cells in Graves' hyperthyroidism and ophthalmopathy. A single record per CDR3 protein comes from TCRdb applying MiXCR to the multiplex PCR reads. The sample contains approximately 700,000 distinct CDR3 sequences, about 16% of which appear only once. The sample consisted of blood. These receptors were obtained from a man between 18 and 29 years old with Graves' hyperthyroidism. The CDR3 runs from the conserved cysteine through the conserved F or W. D genes are given only for firm matches. Rows give clone size only sometimes, using once, few, many, or a class for an expanded clone.

d_call: TRBD1
j_call: TRBJ1-5
v_call: TRBV12-3/TRBV12-4
clone_size: -
cdr3_length: 16
cdr3_nt: TGTGCCAGCAGTAAACAGGGGGCGCGAGGCAATCAGCCCCAGCATTTT
cdr3_aa: CASSKQGARGNQPQHF

d_call: -
j_call: TRBJ1-5
v_call: TRBV27
clone_size: many
cdr3_length: 14
cdr3_nt: TGTGCCAGCAGCCGCCTCCGAGGGGATCAGCCCCAGCATTTT
cdr3_aa: CASSRLRGDQPQHF

d_call: -
j_call: TRBJ2-3
v_call: TRBV7-2
clone_size: many
cdr3_length: 15
cdr3_nt: TGTGCCAGCAGCCAAGGAGCTAGCGTGACAGATACGCAGTATTTT
cdr3_aa: CASSQGASVTDTQYF

d_call: -
j_call: TRBJ2-3
v_call: TRBV7-2
clone_size: -
cdr3_length: 14
cdr3_nt: TGTGCCAGCAGCTCGTCTTCTAGAAAGGATACGCAGTATTTT
cdr3_aa: CASSSSSRKDTQYF

d_call: TRBD1
j_call: TRBJ2-2
v_call: TRBV19
clone_size: -
cdr3_length: 15
cdr3_nt: TGTGCCAGTAGTAACTGGTACAGGGGGCGCGGGGAGCTGTTTTTT
cdr3_aa: CASSNWYRGRGELFF

d_call: TRBD1
j_call: TRBJ2-7
v_call: TRBV20-1
clone_size: few
cdr3_length: 14
cdr3_nt: TGCAGTGCTAATGGACAGGGGTCGGCCTACGAGCAGTACTTC
cdr3_aa: CSANGQGSAYEQYF

d_call: -
j_call: TRBJ2-2
v_call: TRBV28
clone_size: many
cdr3_length: 15
cdr3_nt: TGTGCCAGCAGTTTGGGTGGGCCCAGCACCGGGGAGCTGTTTTTT
cdr3_aa: CASSLGGPSTGELFF

d_call: -
j_call: TRBJ2-1
v_call: TRBV7-3
clone_size: many
cdr3_length: 13
cdr3_nt: TGTGCCAGCAGCGAGGTGGCTGACAATGAGCAGTTCTTC
cdr3_aa: CASSEVADNEQFF

d_call: -
j_call: TRBJ1-1
v_call: TRBV5-1
clone_size: -
cdr3_length: 15
cdr3_nt: TGCGCCAGCAGCCCACGATCCCGGGTGAACACTGAAGCTTTCTTT
cdr3_aa: CASSPRSRVNTEAFF

d_call: -
j_call: TRBJ2-7
v_call: TRBV7-2
clone_size: -
cdr3_length: 15
cdr3_nt: TGTGCCAGCAGCCCTGCGGGGACGCACACGCTCGGGCAGTACTTC
cdr3_aa: CASSPAGTHTLGQYF

d_call: -
j_call: TRBJ1-5
v_call: TRBV6-1
clone_size: many
cdr3_length: 13
cdr3_nt: TGTGCCAGCTGTGACAGCCTCAATCAGCCCCAGCATTTT
cdr3_aa: CASCDSLNQPQHF

d_call: -
j_call: TRBJ1-1
v_call: TRBV7-3
clone_size: -
cdr3_length: 15
cdr3_nt: TGTGCCAGCAGTCCTCGTGGGGGGCTGAACACTGAAGCTTTCTTT
cdr3_aa: CASSPRGGLNTEAFF

d_call: -
j_call: TRBJ1-1
v_call: TRBV5-8
clone_size: -
cdr3_length: 16
cdr3_nt: TGTGCCAGCAGCTTGGCGTTACGACAGTTGAACACTGAAGCTTTCTTT
cdr3_aa: CASSLALRQLNTEAFF

d_call: -
j_call: TRBJ1-2
v_call: TRBV20-1
clone_size: once
cdr3_length: 11
cdr3_nt: TGCAGTGCTAGTATCGATTATGGCTACACCTTC
cdr3_aa: CSASIDYGYTF

d_call: -
j_call: TRBJ1-4
v_call: TRBV5-1
clone_size: many
cdr3_length: 15
cdr3_nt: TGCGCCAGCAGCTTGACCCCAGCAACTAATGAAAAACTGTTTTTT
cdr3_aa: CASSLTPATNEKLFF

d_call: -
j_call: TRBJ2-7
v_call: TRBV19
clone_size: few
cdr3_length: 13
cdr3_nt: TGTGCCAGTATGGGGCCAGGGGTCCACGAGCAGTACTTC
cdr3_aa: CASMGPGVHEQYF

d_call: -
j_call: TRBJ1-1
v_call: TRBV20-1
clone_size: -
cdr3_length: 14
cdr3_nt: TGCAGCTCAAGGGGTGGCAGGTTGAACACTGAAGCTTTCTTT
cdr3_aa: CSSRGGRLNTEAFF